These T cell receptor beta chains were read from a single sample in a study of T cells after yellow fever vaccination. Using its own MiXCR run on the 5' RACE reads, TCRdb lists one record per CDR3 protein. The sample has 27,000 or so distinct CDR3 sequences; under 4.5% are singletons. The sample was CD8+ T cells sorted from PBMCs, taken 5 days after the yellow fever booster vaccination. The receptors were gathered from a man aged 25-45 years who received the YFV17D yellow fever vaccine. Both conserved end residues are part of each CDR3. The D gene is left open where the match is weak. Where a row states a size, it is once, few, many or the class of an expanded clone; other rows omit it.

j_call: TRBJ1-1
d_call: NA
clone_size: many
v_call: TRBV7-2
cdr3_aa: CASLGGLNTEAFF
cdr3_nt: TGTGCCAGCTTGGGGGGGTTAAACACTGAAGCTTTCTTT

j_call: TRBJ2-1
d_call: NA
clone_size: many
v_call: TRBV20-1
cdr3_aa: CSARGLGEQFF
cdr3_nt: TGCAGTGCTAGAGGACTGGGTGAGCAGTTCTTC

j_call: TRBJ1-2
d_call: NA
clone_size: many
v_call: TRBV30
cdr3_aa: CAWSGQGEGYTF
cdr3_nt: TGTGCCTGGAGTGGACAAGGAGAAGGCTACACCTTC

j_call: TRBJ2-7
d_call: NA
clone_size: many
v_call: TRBV7-6
cdr3_aa: CASSSTGSEWSEQYF
cdr3_nt: TGTGCCAGCTCCTCGACAGGATCGGAGTGGAGCGAGCAGTACTTC

j_call: TRBJ2-3
d_call: NA
clone_size: many
v_call: TRBV13
cdr3_aa: CASSLETTDTQYF
cdr3_nt: TGTGCCAGCAGCTTAGAGACCACAGATACGCAGTATTTT

j_call: TRBJ1-5
d_call: NA
clone_size: many
v_call: TRBV7-9
cdr3_aa: CASSPPGNSNQPQHF
cdr3_nt: TGTGCCAGCAGCCCCCCCGGGAATAGCAATCAGCCCCAGCATTTT

j_call: TRBJ2-4
d_call: TRBD1
clone_size: many
v_call: TRBV25-1
cdr3_aa: CASSEEGTGGTKNIQYF
cdr3_nt: TGTGCCAGCAGTGAAGAAGGGACAGGGGGTACCAAAAACATTCAGTACTTC

j_call: TRBJ2-7
d_call: TRBD2
clone_size: many
v_call: TRBV4-3
cdr3_aa: CASSYLAEGAYEQYF
cdr3_nt: TGCGCCAGCAGCTACCTAGCGGAGGGTGCCTACGAGCAGTACTTC

j_call: TRBJ2-2
d_call: NA
clone_size: many
v_call: TRBV7-2
cdr3_aa: CASSPFSNTGELFF
cdr3_nt: TGTGCCAGCAGCCCTTTCTCGAACACCGGGGAGCTGTTTTTT

j_call: TRBJ2-1
d_call: NA
clone_size: many
v_call: TRBV20-1
cdr3_aa: CSAEHRDHNEQFF
cdr3_nt: TGCAGTGCCGAGCACCGGGACCACAATGAGCAGTTCTTC

j_call: TRBJ2-2
d_call: NA
clone_size: many
v_call: TRBV30
cdr3_aa: CAWSPGGELFF
cdr3_nt: TGTGCCTGGAGCCCTGGGGGGGAGCTGTTTTTT

j_call: TRBJ2-6
d_call: NA
clone_size: many
v_call: TRBV20-1
cdr3_aa: CSARATGANVLTF
cdr3_nt: TGCAGTGCGCGGGCAACTGGGGCCAACGTCCTGACTTTC

j_call: TRBJ2-7
d_call: TRBD2
clone_size: many
v_call: TRBV20-1
cdr3_aa: CSAREGGQYEQYF
cdr3_nt: TGCAGTGCTAGGGAGGGAGGGCAATACGAGCAGTACTTC

j_call: TRBJ2-5
d_call: TRBD2
clone_size: many
v_call: TRBV20-1
cdr3_aa: CSALAGGGRETQYF
cdr3_nt: TGCAGTGCTTTAGCGGGAGGGGGCCGAGAGACCCAGTACTTC

j_call: TRBJ2-3
d_call: NA
clone_size: many
v_call: TRBV7-8
cdr3_aa: CASSPDTDTQYF
cdr3_nt: TGTGCCAGCAGCCCTGACACAGATACGCAGTATTTT

j_call: TRBJ1-2
d_call: NA
clone_size: many
v_call: TRBV29-1
cdr3_aa: CSVLDYGYTF
cdr3_nt: TGCAGCGTTCTTGACTATGGCTACACCTTC

j_call: TRBJ2-5
d_call: NA
clone_size: many
v_call: TRBV12-3/TRBV12-4
cdr3_aa: CASSAGTPPDTQYF
cdr3_nt: TGTGCCAGCAGTGCCGGGACACCCCCAGACACCCAGTACTTC

j_call: TRBJ2-3
d_call: TRBD1
clone_size: many
v_call: TRBV6-1
cdr3_aa: CASSDRDRAIDTQYF
cdr3_nt: TGTGCCAGCAGTGATCGGGACAGGGCCATAGATACGCAGTATTTT

j_call: TRBJ2-1
d_call: TRBD2
clone_size: many
v_call: TRBV30
cdr3_aa: CAWSVLGWQRTSGRGYNEQFF
cdr3_nt: TGTGCCTGGAGTGTACTGGGGTGGCAGAGGACTAGCGGGAGAGGATACAATGAGCAGTTCTTC

j_call: TRBJ2-7
d_call: NA
clone_size: many
v_call: TRBV20-1
cdr3_aa: CSAREGPSSYEQYF
cdr3_nt: TGCAGTGCTAGAGAGGGACCGAGCTCCTACGAGCAGTACTTC

j_call: TRBJ2-1
d_call: NA
clone_size: medium-sized
v_call: TRBV19
cdr3_aa: CASSLGGLNYNEQFF
cdr3_nt: TGTGCCAGTAGCTTGGGCGGGCTTAACTACAATGAGCAGTTCTTC

j_call: TRBJ1-1
d_call: NA
clone_size: many
v_call: TRBV5-1
cdr3_aa: CASSFAGTNTEAFF
cdr3_nt: TGCGCCAGCAGCTTTGCTGGGACGAACACTGAAGCTTTCTTT

j_call: TRBJ2-7
d_call: NA
clone_size: few
v_call: TRBV20-1
cdr3_aa: CCARVPYGFDSYEQYF
cdr3_nt: TGCTGTGCTAGAGTTCCTTACGGGTTTGACTCCTACGAGCAGTACTTC

j_call: TRBJ2-3
d_call: NA
clone_size: many
v_call: TRBV15
cdr3_aa: CATSSQTSSTDTQYF
cdr3_nt: TGTGCCACCAGCAGCCAAACCTCAAGCACAGATACGCAGTATTTT

j_call: TRBJ1-1
d_call: NA
clone_size: many
v_call: TRBV29-1
cdr3_aa: CSATDPEAFF
cdr3_nt: TGCAGCGCCACAGATCCTGAAGCTTTCTTT

j_call: TRBJ2-1
d_call: NA
clone_size: many
v_call: TRBV29-1
cdr3_aa: CSVGGEYNEQFF
cdr3_nt: TGCAGCGTTGGGGGGGAGTACAATGAGCAGTTCTTC

j_call: TRBJ2-1
d_call: NA
clone_size: many
v_call: TRBV4-3
cdr3_aa: CASRGASYNEQFF
cdr3_nt: TGCGCCAGCAGGGGAGCCTCCTACAATGAGCAGTTCTTC

j_call: TRBJ1-5
d_call: NA
clone_size: many
v_call: TRBV7-9
cdr3_aa: CASSLGHGEGQPQHF
cdr3_nt: TGTGCCAGCAGCTTAGGTCATGGTGAGGGTCAGCCCCAGCATTTT

j_call: TRBJ2-1
d_call: NA
clone_size: many
v_call: TRBV20-1
cdr3_aa: CSASPTSSYNEQFF
cdr3_nt: TGCAGTGCTAGTCCGACTAGTTCCTACAATGAGCAGTTCTTC

j_call: TRBJ2-1
d_call: NA
clone_size: many
v_call: TRBV29-1
cdr3_aa: CSVARGRDFQGDEQFF
cdr3_nt: TGCAGCGTTGCTAGGGGACGGGACTTCCAGGGCGATGAGCAGTTCTTC

j_call: TRBJ2-7
d_call: TRBD2
clone_size: many
v_call: TRBV3-1
cdr3_aa: CASSQGISGINYEQYF
cdr3_nt: TGTGCCAGCAGCCAAGGAATTAGCGGGATCAACTACGAGCAGTACTTC

j_call: TRBJ2-3
d_call: NA
clone_size: many
v_call: TRBV29-1
cdr3_aa: CSVGGIRTDTQYF
cdr3_nt: TGCAGCGTTGGAGGGATAAGGACAGATACGCAGTATTTT

j_call: TRBJ2-7
d_call: TRBD2
clone_size: few
v_call: TRBV14
cdr3_aa: CASSWGLAVSYEQYF
cdr3_nt: TGTGCCAGCAGCTGGGGACTAGCGGTATCCTACGAGCAGTACTTC

j_call: TRBJ2-7
d_call: NA
clone_size: many
v_call: TRBV29-1
cdr3_aa: CSVKHMSSYEQYF
cdr3_nt: TGCAGCGTAAAGCATATGAGCTCCTACGAGCAGTACTTC

j_call: TRBJ2-1
d_call: TRBD2
clone_size: many
v_call: TRBV29-1
cdr3_aa: CSLWGSGSRNEQFF
cdr3_nt: TGCAGCTTATGGGGAAGCGGGAGCAGGAATGAGCAGTTCTTC

j_call: TRBJ1-5
d_call: TRBD1
clone_size: many
v_call: TRBV24-1
cdr3_aa: CATRTGTDSNQPQHF
cdr3_nt: TGTGCCACCAGAACCGGGACAGATAGCAATCAGCCCCAGCATTTT

j_call: TRBJ1-5
d_call: NA
clone_size: many
v_call: TRBV7-8
cdr3_aa: CASTRSSNQPQHF
cdr3_nt: TGTGCCAGCACCAGGAGCAGCAATCAGCCCCAGCATTTT

j_call: TRBJ2-1
d_call: NA
clone_size: many
v_call: TRBV21-1
cdr3_aa: CASSKSRGLVDFYNEQFF
cdr3_nt: TGTGCCAGCAGCAAAAGCCGTGGACTAGTGGACTTTTACAATGAGCAGTTCTTC

j_call: TRBJ2-1
d_call: NA
clone_size: NA
v_call: TRBV7-9
cdr3_aa: CASRGAGEQFF
cdr3_nt: TGTGCTTCCCGGGGGGCTGGGGAGCAGTTCTTC

j_call: TRBJ2-1
d_call: NA
clone_size: many
v_call: TRBV27
cdr3_aa: CASSLENSLGEQFF
cdr3_nt: TGTGCCAGCAGTTTGGAGAATAGCTTAGGTGAGCAGTTCTTC

j_call: TRBJ2-7
d_call: TRBD2
clone_size: many
v_call: TRBV2
cdr3_aa: CASKVAGGEQYF
cdr3_nt: TGTGCCAGCAAGGTAGCGGGAGGGGAGCAGTACTTC

j_call: TRBJ1-1
d_call: TRBD1
clone_size: many
v_call: TRBV29-1
cdr3_aa: CSVEDGQGLEAFF
cdr3_nt: TGCAGCGTTGAAGATGGACAGGGACTTGAAGCTTTCTTT